The rows below give T cell receptor beta chains drawn from one sample of a study of long-term antiretroviral therapy in people with HIV. Profiling relied on immunoSEQ multiplex PCR, and the TCRdb table lists in-frame clones only, not all of them. The sample carries 30,000 to 40,000 clones, roughly 80% recorded once. Here the sequenced sample was unsorted PBMCs, taken 2 years after starting antiretroviral therapy. The origin of the receptors is a woman aged 45-65 years with HIV. Both conserved end residues are part of each CDR3. Fields, in order: V gene, D gene, clone size, J gene, CDR3 protein, CDR3 DNA. A D gene is named only where the DNA matches it firmly. Size tells how often a clone was seen (once, few, many) or the class of an expanded clone, and some rows leave it out.

V: TRBV7-2; D: TRBD2; size: NA; J: TRBJ2-1; CDR3: CASSGEGVAGVNEQFF; DNA: TGTGCCAGCAGCGGAGAGGGAGTAGCGGGCGTCAATGAGCAGTTCTTC
V: TRBV19; D: TRBD1; size: medium-sized; J: TRBJ1-6; CDR3: CASSIPSVVTGSSYNSPLHF; DNA: TGTGCCAGTTCGATACCTTCGGTGGTGACAGGGAGCTCCTATAATTCACCCCTCCACTTT
V: TRBV7-8; D: NA; size: NA; J: TRBJ1-1; CDR3: CASSLGYGAFF; DNA: TGTGCCAGCAGCTTAGGATATGGGGCTTTCTTT
V: TRBV5-1; D: NA; size: NA; J: TRBJ2-1; CDR3: CASSLSAVYYNEQFF; DNA: TGCGCCAGCAGCTTGTCTGCGGTATACTACAATGAGCAGTTCTTC
V: TRBV28; D: NA; size: NA; J: TRBJ1-5; CDR3: CASSPASINQPQHF; DNA: TGTGCCAGCAGCCCCGCAAGCATCAATCAGCCCCAGCATTTT
V: TRBV25-1; D: TRBD2; size: NA; J: TRBJ2-1; CDR3: CASSESKSGVNEQFF; DNA: TGTGCCAGCAGTGAATCAAAGAGCGGGGTGAATGAGCAGTTCTTC
V: TRBV5-1; D: NA; size: NA; J: TRBJ1-6; CDR3: CASSLGSNNSPLHF; DNA: TGCGCCAGCAGCCTCGGGAGTAATAATTCACCCCTCCACTTT
V: TRBV4-2; D: TRBD2; size: NA; J: TRBJ2-1; CDR3: CASSQDLAGGEQFF; DNA: TGTGCCAGCAGCCAGGACCTAGCGGGGGGCGAACAGTTCTTC
V: TRBV14; D: NA; size: NA; J: TRBJ1-2; CDR3: CASSPQGLSGYTF; DNA: TGTGCCAGCAGCCCCCAGGGGTTGAGTGGCTACACCTTC
V: TRBV7-2; D: NA; size: NA; J: TRBJ2-1; CDR3: CASSLGRQGAGEQFF; DNA: TGTGCCAGCAGCTTAGGGCGCCAAGGGGCGGGTGAGCAGTTCTTC
V: TRBV19; D: NA; size: few; J: TRBJ1-6; CDR3: CASSTGAGSPLHF; DNA: TGTGCCAGTAGTACAGGGGCAGGTTCACCCCTCCACTTT
V: TRBV6-1; D: TRBD1; size: NA; J: TRBJ1-5; CDR3: CAGRPGGGQPQHF; DNA: TGTGCCGGCAGGCCAGGGGGCGGTCAGCCCCAGCATTTT
V: TRBV5-1; D: NA; size: few; J: TRBJ1-2; CDR3: CASSFTGVNYGYTF; DNA: TGCGCCAGCAGCTTTACCGGGGTAAACTATGGCTACACCTTC
V: TRBV4-1; D: TRBD1; size: NA; J: TRBJ2-5; CDR3: CASSQGQGIGETQYF; DNA: TGCGCCAGCAGCCAGGGACAGGGGATTGGGGAGACCCAGTACTTC
V: TRBV5-1; D: TRBD2; size: NA; J: TRBJ2-5; CDR3: CASSLAGTSGETQYF; DNA: TGCGCCAGCAGCTTGGCTGGGACTAGCGGGGAGACCCAGTACTTC
V: TRBV5-4; D: NA; size: once; J: TRBJ2-5; CDR3: CASSPQQGQETQYF; DNA: TGTGCCAGCAGCCCTCAACAGGGCCAAGAGACCCAGTACTTC
V: TRBV6-5; D: TRBD1; size: NA; J: TRBJ2-4; CDR3: CASKGTGENIQYF; DNA: TGTGCCAGCAAAGGGACAGGGGAAAACATTCAGTACTTC
V: TRBV7-9; D: NA; size: few; J: TRBJ2-2; CDR3: CASSPGETGELFF; DNA: TGTGCCAGCAGCCCCGGGGAGACCGGGGAGCTGTTTTTT
V: TRBV5-1; D: TRBD2; size: NA; J: TRBJ2-3; CDR3: CASSLERGSDTQYF; DNA: TGCGCCAGCAGCTTGGAGCGGGGTTCAGATACGCAGTATTTT
V: TRBV7-2; D: TRBD2; size: NA; J: TRBJ2-5; CDR3: CASSLGRGGVQETQYF; DNA: TGTGCCAGCAGCTTAGGACGCGGGGGGGTACAAGAGACCCAGTACTTC
V: TRBV5-4; D: NA; size: NA; J: TRBJ1-1; CDR3: CASSLAGQVAEAFF; DNA: TGTGCCAGCAGCTTGGCCGGCCAGGTGGCTGAAGCTTTCTTT
V: TRBV30; D: NA; size: NA; J: TRBJ1-6; CDR3: CAWSPGLNSPLHF; DNA: TGTGCCTGGAGTCCGGGCCTTAATTCACCCCTCCACTTT
V: TRBV19; D: NA; size: once; J: TRBJ2-3; CDR3: CASSGGLTDTQYF; DNA: TGTGCCAGTAGTGGGGGGCTCACAGATACGCAGTATTTT
V: TRBV18; D: TRBD1; size: NA; J: TRBJ1-5; CDR3: CASSRGTGGNQPQHF; DNA: TGTGCCAGCTCACGCGGGACAGGGGGCAATCAGCCCCAGCATTTT
V: TRBV6-5; D: NA; size: NA; J: TRBJ1-2; CDR3: CASSSPPPRGAGGYTF; DNA: TGTGCCAGCAGTTCACCCCCACCTAGAGGGGCGGGCGGCTACACCTTC
V: TRBV19; D: TRBD2; size: NA; J: TRBJ2-7; CDR3: CASQGRDSYEQYF; DNA: TGTGCCAGTCAAGGGAGGGATTCTTACGAGCAGTACTTC
V: TRBV19; D: TRBD1; size: NA; J: TRBJ2-7; CDR3: CASSDPGQAIYEQYF; DNA: TGTGCCAGTAGTGATCCGGGACAGGCCATCTACGAGCAGTACTTC
V: TRBV29-1; D: NA; size: NA; J: TRBJ2-5; CDR3: CSVEVRFETQYF; DNA: TGCAGCGTTGAAGTCCGTTTTGAGACCCAGTACTTC
V: TRBV7-9; D: NA; size: NA; J: TRBJ1-3; CDR3: CASSPLNRVSGNTIYF; DNA: TGTGCCAGCAGCCCCCTAAACCGCGTCTCTGGAAACACCATATATTTT
V: TRBV30; D: NA; size: NA; J: TRBJ1-5; CDR3: CAWSGGAVQPQHF; DNA: TGTGCCTGGAGTGGGGGGGCGGTTCAGCCCCAGCATTTT
V: TRBV6-5; D: TRBD2; size: NA; J: TRBJ2-3; CDR3: CASSYQTGTSGDTQYF; DNA: TGTGCCAGCAGTTACCAAACCGGGACTAGCGGAGATACGCAGTATTTT
V: TRBV5-1; D: TRBD1; size: once; J: TRBJ1-5; CDR3: CASSLGTGGQPQHF; DNA: TGCGCCAGCAGCCTGGGGACAGGGGGCCAGCCCCAGCATTTT
V: TRBV7-3; D: TRBD1; size: few; J: TRBJ2-3; CDR3: CASSLGGQPTQYF; DNA: TGTGCCAGCAGCTTAGGGGGACAGCCAACGCAGTATTTT
V: TRBV6-6; D: TRBD2; size: NA; J: TRBJ2-3; CDR3: CASSPTSGGTDTQYF; DNA: TGTGCCAGCAGTCCCACTAGCGGGGGCACAGATACGCAGTATTTT
V: TRBV5-6; D: TRBD1; size: once; J: TRBJ2-1; CDR3: CASSFDRGSYNEQFF; DNA: TGTGCCAGCAGCTTTGACAGGGGCTCCTACAATGAGCAGTTCTTC
V: TRBV13; D: TRBD1; size: NA; J: TRBJ1-2; CDR3: CASSPGGPGYNYGYTF; DNA: TGTGCCAGCAGCCCAGGGGGGCCAGGCTATAACTATGGCTACACCTTC
V: TRBV27; D: NA; size: NA; J: TRBJ2-1; CDR3: CASLRNGYNEQFF; DNA: TGTGCCAGCCTACGGAACGGCTACAATGAGCAGTTCTTC
V: TRBV5-8; D: NA; size: NA; J: TRBJ1-4; CDR3: CASSLSGRGTNEKLFF; DNA: TGTGCCAGCAGCTTGTCAGGCAGGGGAACTAATGAAAAACTGTTTTTT
V: TRBV5-6; D: TRBD1; size: NA; J: TRBJ2-4; CDR3: CASSLVGTGPRNIQYF; DNA: TGTGCCAGCAGCTTGGTGGGGACAGGGCCGAGAAACATTCAGTACTTC
V: TRBV10-3; D: NA; size: NA; J: TRBJ2-2; CDR3: CAIKKQDSGELFF; DNA: TGTGCCATCAAAAAACAGGACTCCGGGGAGCTGTTTTTT
V: TRBV30; D: NA; size: once; J: TRBJ1-2; CDR3: CAWSRDRNYGYTF; DNA: TGTGCCTGGAGTCGTGACAGAAACTATGGCTACACCTTC
V: TRBV28; D: NA; size: few; J: TRBJ2-5; CDR3: CASSLKETQYF; DNA: TGTGCCAGCAGTTTAAAGGAGACCCAGTACTTC
V: TRBV5-1; D: TRBD2; size: NA; J: TRBJ2-1; CDR3: CASSETSGTGDEQFF; DNA: TGCGCCAGCAGCGAGACTAGCGGGACCGGGGATGAGCAGTTCTTC
V: TRBV7-9; D: NA; size: NA; J: TRBJ1-4; CDR3: CASSPLRGNEKLFF; DNA: TGTGCCAGCAGCCCACTAAGAGGAAATGAAAAACTGTTTTTT
V: TRBV5-6; D: NA; size: NA; J: TRBJ2-2; CDR3: CASSLGIGELFF; DNA: TGTGCCAGCAGCTTGGGGATCGGGGAGCTGTTTTTT
V: TRBV6-5; D: NA; size: NA; J: TRBJ1-5; CDR3: CASSSDSYQPQHF; DNA: TGTGCCAGCAGTTCCGATTCCTATCAGCCCCAGCATTTT
V: TRBV18; D: TRBD2; size: NA; J: TRBJ2-5; CDR3: CASSHTFTSGQETQYF; DNA: TGTGCCAGCTCACACACCTTCACTAGCGGCCAAGAGACCCAGTACTTC
V: TRBV4-1; D: TRBD2; size: NA; J: TRBJ2-1; CDR3: CASSQGPKLAGYNEQFF; DNA: TGCGCCAGCAGCCAAGGGCCAAAACTAGCGGGGTACAATGAGCAGTTCTTC
V: TRBV18; D: TRBD2; size: once; J: TRBJ2-2; CDR3: CASSPQAGGTGELFF; DNA: TGTGCCAGCTCACCACAAGCGGGGGGCACCGGGGAGCTGTTTTTT
V: TRBV5-1; D: NA; size: once; J: TRBJ1-2; CDR3: CASSYGTNYGYTF; DNA: TGCGCCAGCAGCTACGGGACGAACTATGGCTACACCTTC
V: TRBV7-2; D: NA; size: NA; J: TRBJ1-1; CDR3: CASSLVGEAFF; DNA: TGTGCCAGCAGCTTAGTGGGGGAAGCTTTCTTT
V: TRBV15; D: TRBD2; size: NA; J: TRBJ2-5; CDR3: CATERGGAETQYF; DNA: TGTGCCACCGAGCGGGGGGGCGCGGAGACCCAGTACTTC
V: TRBV10-1; D: TRBD1; size: NA; J: TRBJ1-1; CDR3: CASKDRLETEAFF; DNA: TGCGCCAGCAAGGACAGGCTTGAGACTGAAGCTTTCTTT
V: TRBV5-6; D: NA; size: NA; J: TRBJ1-1; CDR3: CASTSGRNTEAFF; DNA: TGTGCCAGCACCTCAGGTCGGAACACTGAAGCTTTCTTT
V: TRBV14; D: NA; size: NA; J: TRBJ2-2; CDR3: CASSQVLSGELFF; DNA: TGTGCCAGCAGCCAAGTTCTGTCCGGGGAGCTGTTTTTT
V: TRBV10-1; D: NA; size: NA; J: TRBJ2-1; CDR3: CAPSKTRDLGQFF; DNA: TGCGCCCCATCCAAAACCCGGGACCTAGGACAGTTCTTC
V: TRBV4-2; D: NA; size: few; J: TRBJ1-3; CDR3: CASSQVLGDTIYF; DNA: TGTGCCAGCAGCCAAGTTTTGGGGGACACCATATATTTT
V: TRBV27; D: NA; size: once; J: TRBJ2-7; CDR3: CASSLNSVVEQYF; DNA: TGTGCCAGCAGTTTGAACTCCGTGGTCGAGCAGTACTTC
V: TRBV27; D: TRBD2; size: NA; J: TRBJ2-7; CDR3: CASRQRGLAGGLIIYEQYF; DNA: TGTGCCAGCAGACAACGAGGACTAGCGGGGGGGCTTATAATTTACGAGCAGTACTTC
V: TRBV6-1; D: NA; size: NA; J: TRBJ1-5; CDR3: CASSEARRGRSNQPQHF; DNA: TGTGCCAGCAGTGAAGCGCGACGGGGAAGGAGCAATCAGCCCCAGCATTTT